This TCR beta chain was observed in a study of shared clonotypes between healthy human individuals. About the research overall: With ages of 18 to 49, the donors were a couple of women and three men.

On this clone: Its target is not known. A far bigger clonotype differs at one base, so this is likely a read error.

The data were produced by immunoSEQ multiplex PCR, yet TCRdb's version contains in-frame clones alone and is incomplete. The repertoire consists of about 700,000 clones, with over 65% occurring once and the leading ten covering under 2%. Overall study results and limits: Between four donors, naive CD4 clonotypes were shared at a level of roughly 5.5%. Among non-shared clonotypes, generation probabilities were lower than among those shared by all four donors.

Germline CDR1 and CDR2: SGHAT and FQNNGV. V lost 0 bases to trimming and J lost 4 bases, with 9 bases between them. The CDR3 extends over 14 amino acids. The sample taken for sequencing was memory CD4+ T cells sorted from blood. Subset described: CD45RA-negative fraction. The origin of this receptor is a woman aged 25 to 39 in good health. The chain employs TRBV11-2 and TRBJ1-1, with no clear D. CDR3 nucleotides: TGTGCCAGCAGCTTAGACAGGAATCCCACTGAAGCTTTCTTT. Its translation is CASSLDRNPTEAFF.